A selection of T cell receptor beta chains follows, all from one sample in a study of blood T cell repertoires in COVID-19. Assay: immunoSEQ multiplex PCR; the TCRdb copy retains only in-frame clones and omits some. Among approximately 120,000 clones listed, around 78% were seen once. The sample consisted of peripheral blood. All receptors derive from a human donor in a cohort sampled during active COVID-19. Both conserved end residues are part of each CDR3. Each record gives: D gene, V gene, J gene, clone size, CDR3 protein, CDR3 DNA. The D gene is left open where the match is weak. For some rows the clone size is stated as once, few or many, or as a class when expanded; others skip it.

D: TRBD1; V: TRBV6-5; J: TRBJ2-7; size: -; CDR3: CASSYGTGPAYEQYF; DNA: TGTGCCAGCAGTTACGGGACAGGCCCTGCCTACGAGCAGTACTTC
D: TRBD1; V: TRBV27; J: TRBJ2-7; size: few; CDR3: CASRWDRASYEQYF; DNA: TGTGCCAGCAGGTGGGACAGGGCTTCCTACGAGCAGTACTTC
D: -; V: TRBV5-6; J: TRBJ1-3; size: -; CDR3: CASSGIQGESGNTIYF; DNA: TGTGCCAGCAGCGGAATACAGGGAGAGTCTGGAAACACCATATATTTT
D: -; V: TRBV25-1; J: TRBJ1-6; size: few; CDR3: CASSAMTVNSPLHF; DNA: TGTGCCAGCAGTGCGATGACAGTTAATTCACCCCTCCACTTT
D: TRBD2; V: TRBV19; J: TRBJ2-7; size: -; CDR3: CASSIASGEPSKF; DNA: TGTGCCAGTAGTATCGCTAGCGGGGAACCCTCGAAGTTC
D: TRBD1; V: TRBV6-5; J: TRBJ2-5; size: -; CDR3: CACNRGFRETQYF; DNA: TGTGCCTGCAACAGGGGCTTTAGGGAGACCCAGTACTTC
D: -; V: TRBV3-1/TRBV3-2; J: TRBJ2-5; size: once; CDR3: CASSQDQGQGETQYF; DNA: TGTGCCAGCAGCCAAGATCAGGGGCAGGGAGAGACCCAGTACTTC
D: -; V: TRBV10-3; J: TRBJ2-7; size: -; CDR3: CAISREGAHEQYF; DNA: TGTGCCATCAGCCGGGAGGGGGCCCACGAGCAGTACTTC
D: -; V: TRBV2; J: TRBJ1-1; size: -; CDR3: CASSEDGGTSEAFF; DNA: TGTGCCAGCAGTGAAGATGGAGGGACGTCTGAAGCTTTCTTT
D: -; V: TRBV30; J: TRBJ1-1; size: -; CDR3: CAWSAGTRDAFF; DNA: TGTGCCTGGAGTGCCGGGACAAGGGATGCTTTCTTT
D: -; V: TRBV7-8; J: TRBJ1-2; size: -; CDR3: CASSLSPRSPGGYTF; DNA: TGTGCCAGCAGTTTAAGCCCGAGAAGTCCCGGGGGCTACACCTTC
D: -; V: TRBV7-2; J: TRBJ1-1; size: once; CDR3: CASSLQAGSYTEAFF; DNA: TGTGCCAGCAGCTTACAAGCAGGGTCCTACACTGAAGCTTTCTTT
D: TRBD1; V: TRBV10-3; J: TRBJ1-4; size: once; CDR3: CAISELQGMGEKLFF; DNA: TGTGCCATCAGTGAGTTACAGGGGATGGGGGAAAAACTGTTTTTT
D: -; V: TRBV5-1; J: TRBJ2-1; size: -; CDR3: CASSGALGRFDNEQFF; DNA: TGCGCCAGCAGCGGGGCACTGGGGAGGTTCGACAATGAGCAGTTCTTC
D: -; V: TRBV5-1; J: TRBJ1-1; size: -; CDR3: CASSLAAHTEAFF; DNA: TGCGCCAGCAGCTTGGCTGCGCACACTGAAGCTTTCTTT
D: -; V: TRBV5-6; J: TRBJ2-3; size: few; CDR3: CASSLRGTSTDTQYF; DNA: TGTGCCAGCAGCTTGCGTGGCACCAGCACAGATACGCAGTATTTT
D: TRBD2; V: TRBV2; J: TRBJ2-7; size: -; CDR3: CASSGLAGGRRSYEQYF; DNA: TGTGCCAGCAGTGGCCTAGCGGGGGGGCGGCGGTCCTACGAGCAGTACTTC
D: TRBD1; V: TRBV6-5; J: TRBJ1-1; size: -; CDR3: CASSSQGGAFF; DNA: TGTGCCAGCAGTTCACAGGGGGGAGCTTTCTTT
D: -; V: TRBV4-1; J: TRBJ2-2; size: few; CDR3: CASSQDLPGAVTGELFF; DNA: TGCGCCAGCAGCCAAGATCTCCCAGGGGCCGTCACCGGGGAGCTGTTTTTT
D: -; V: TRBV29-1; J: TRBJ2-6; size: -; CDR3: CSVFSSGANVLTF; DNA: TGCAGCGTCTTTAGCTCTGGGGCCAACGTCCTGACTTTC
D: TRBD2; V: TRBV29-1; J: TRBJ2-3; size: -; CDR3: CSVDGGGRTDTQYF; DNA: TGCAGCGTTGATGGCGGGGGAAGGACAGATACGCAGTATTTT
D: -; V: TRBV3-1/TRBV3-2; J: TRBJ2-1; size: -; CDR3: CASSPPGFQRDEQFF; DNA: TGTGCCAGCAGCCCTCCGGGGTTTCAACGCGATGAGCAGTTCTTC
D: -; V: TRBV15; J: TRBJ2-7; size: -; CDR3: CATSRDIGTAYEQYF; DNA: TGTGCCACCAGCAGAGATATAGGGACTGCCTACGAGCAGTACTTC
D: TRBD1; V: TRBV30; J: TRBJ2-7; size: -; CDR3: CAWSGTGGTVYEQYF; DNA: TGTGCCTGGAGCGGGACAGGGGGAACAGTTTACGAGCAGTACTTC
D: TRBD1; V: TRBV19; J: TRBJ2-2; size: -; CDR3: CASSWDRNTGELFF; DNA: TGTGCCAGTAGTTGGGACAGGAACACCGGGGAGCTGTTTTTT
D: TRBD2; V: TRBV4-1; J: TRBJ2-5; size: once; CDR3: CASSQGPSGAPLGTQYF; DNA: TGCGCCAGCAGCCAAGGGCCTAGCGGGGCCCCTTTGGGGACCCAGTACTTC
D: TRBD2; V: TRBV4-1; J: TRBJ2-1; size: -; CDR3: CASSQEQAGGRSGQFF; DNA: TGCGCCAGCAGCCAAGAACAAGCGGGGGGGCGGTCTGGGCAGTTCTTC
D: -; V: TRBV30; J: TRBJ2-4; size: -; CDR3: CAWSGGRRGKNIQYF; DNA: TGTGCCTGGAGTGGGGGGCGTAGGGGGAAAAACATTCAGTACTTC
D: -; V: TRBV12-3/TRBV12-4; J: TRBJ1-5; size: -; CDR3: CASSHGINQPQHF; DNA: TGTGCCAGCAGTCACGGGATCAATCAGCCCCAGCATTTT
D: -; V: TRBV13; J: TRBJ2-1; size: -; CDR3: CASSLEDIGDLSSYNEQFF; DNA: TGTGCCAGCAGCTTAGAGGATATCGGGGATCTGAGCTCCTACAATGAGCAGTTCTTC
D: TRBD1; V: TRBV15; J: TRBJ2-2; size: -; CDR3: CATSKLQGPPNTGELFF; DNA: TGTGCCACCAGCAAACTACAGGGGCCCCCGAACACCGGGGAGCTGTTTTTT
D: -; V: TRBV5-4; J: TRBJ2-6; size: -; CDR3: CASSVRWSGANVLTF; DNA: TGTGCCAGCAGCGTCCGGTGGTCTGGGGCCAACGTCCTGACTTTC
D: -; V: TRBV2; J: TRBJ1-6; size: few; CDR3: CASSDAGPNSPLHF; DNA: TGTGCCAGCAGTGATGCAGGGCCTAATTCACCCCTCCACTTT
D: TRBD1; V: TRBV5-6; J: TRBJ2-5; size: -; CDR3: CASSSQGSETQYF; DNA: TGTGCCAGCAGCTCACAGGGGAGTGAGACCCAGTACTTC
D: TRBD1; V: TRBV15; J: TRBJ1-5; size: -; CDR3: CATQTGTDTIINNQPQHF; DNA: TGTGCCACCCAAACCGGGACAGATACAATAATCAACAATCAGCCCCAGCATTTT
D: TRBD1; V: TRBV2; J: TRBJ1-2; size: once; CDR3: CASSLRGQGDGYTF; DNA: TGTGCCAGCAGCCTGAGGGGACAGGGGGATGGCTACACCTTC
D: TRBD1; V: TRBV3-1/TRBV3-2; J: TRBJ1-1; size: -; CDR3: CASSRKTGGGEAFF; DNA: TGTGCCAGCAGCCGAAAAACAGGGGGCGGTGAAGCTTTCTTT
D: -; V: TRBV14; J: TRBJ1-2; size: -; CDR3: CASSPTPQGIYTF; DNA: TGTGCCAGCAGCCCGACCCCCCAGGGAATATACACCTTC
D: -; V: TRBV7-2; J: TRBJ2-2; size: -; CDR3: CASSYMAVNTGELFF; DNA: TGTGCCAGCAGCTATATGGCAGTGAACACCGGGGAGCTGTTTTTT
D: -; V: TRBV5-6; J: TRBJ2-7; size: -; CDR3: CASSPARVGTYEQYF; DNA: TGTGCCAGCAGCCCGGCCAGGGTAGGAACCTACGAGCAGTACTTC
D: -; V: TRBV11-2; J: TRBJ2-1; size: -; CDR3: CASSLEAASEQFF; DNA: TGTGCCAGCAGCTTAGAGGCGGCTAGTGAGCAGTTCTTC
D: TRBD1; V: TRBV2; J: TRBJ1-1; size: -; CDR3: CASSPMDRSLEAFF; DNA: TGTGCCAGCAGCCCCATGGACAGGAGCCTTGAAGCTTTCTTT
D: -; V: TRBV10-3; J: TRBJ2-7; size: -; CDR3: CAISGAEAYEQYF; DNA: TGTGCCATCAGTGGGGCAGAAGCCTACGAGCAGTACTTC
D: -; V: TRBV6-6; J: TRBJ2-7; size: few; CDR3: CASSYQLGQGTYEQYF; DNA: TGTGCCAGCAGTTACCAGCTCGGGCAGGGTACCTACGAGCAGTACTTC
D: TRBD1; V: TRBV10-3; J: TRBJ2-7; size: -; CDR3: CAISDSGTGISYEQYF; DNA: TGTGCCATCAGTGACTCCGGGACAGGGATTTCCTACGAGCAGTACTTC
D: -; V: TRBV21-1; J: TRBJ1-1; size: -; CDR3: CASSPDRGSTEAFF; DNA: TGTGCCAGCAGCCCGGACAGGGGGAGTACTGAAGCTTTCTTT
D: TRBD1; V: TRBV19; J: TRBJ1-1; size: -; CDR3: CASSFSGGPTVAFF; DNA: TGTGCCAGTAGTTTTTCAGGGGGCCCGACGGTAGCTTTCTTT
D: TRBD2; V: TRBV19; J: TRBJ2-3; size: -; CDR3: CASSIGLAGVPTDTQYF; DNA: TGTGCCAGTAGTATCGGGCTAGCGGGGGTCCCCACAGATACGCAGTATTTT
D: -; V: TRBV30; J: TRBJ1-5; size: -; CDR3: CAWSEGSTQPQHF; DNA: TGTGCCTGGAGTGAAGGGAGTACCCAGCCCCAGCATTTT
D: -; V: TRBV30; J: TRBJ2-3; size: -; CDR3: CAWTPGLRGTDTQYF; DNA: TGTGCCTGGACCCCGGGACTCCGAGGTACGGATACGCAGTATTTT
D: TRBD2; V: TRBV2; J: TRBJ2-2; size: many; CDR3: CASSRGRREGTGELFF; DNA: TGTGCCAGCAGTAGGGGACGGAGGGAGGGGACCGGGGAGCTGTTTTTT
D: -; V: TRBV2; J: TRBJ2-7; size: once; CDR3: CASRDTYEQYF; DNA: TGTGCCAGCAGGGACACCTACGAGCAGTACTTC
D: TRBD1; V: TRBV29-1; J: TRBJ1-1; size: once; CDR3: CSAQKGAPNTEAFF; DNA: TGCAGCGCACAAAAGGGGGCGCCGAACACTGAAGCTTTCTTT